The source of this T cell receptor (beta chain) is a study of CD8 T cells in ankylosing spondylitis. Broader study findings: Within ankylosing spondylitis blood, a TCR beta motif made up of several highly homologous variants appeared to be characteristic.

TCRdb re-analysed the 5' RACE reads in MiXCR, keeping a single row per CDR3 protein. This sample yields fewer than 500,000 distinct CDR3 sequences, of which under 25% are seen a single time; about a sixth belongs to the top ten. This clonotype was seen more than once but under ten times. Its antigen is unknown. Trimming took off 7 bases at V and 0 bases at J, with 13 bases between the two ends. CDR1 and CDR2 (germline): ENHRY, SYGVKD. This CDR3 has 15 amino acids. This sequence was found in a male donor with ankylosing spondylitis. The sample was blood, either unsorted or a sorted T cell fraction (not recorded which). The chain has TRBV10-3 and TRBJ2-1; D is possibly TRBD2 (5 bases). The CDR3 loop reads CAITEAVSSYNEQFF. As DNA, the CDR3 is TGTGCCATCACGGAGGCGGTCAGCTCCTACAATGAGCAGTTCTTC.